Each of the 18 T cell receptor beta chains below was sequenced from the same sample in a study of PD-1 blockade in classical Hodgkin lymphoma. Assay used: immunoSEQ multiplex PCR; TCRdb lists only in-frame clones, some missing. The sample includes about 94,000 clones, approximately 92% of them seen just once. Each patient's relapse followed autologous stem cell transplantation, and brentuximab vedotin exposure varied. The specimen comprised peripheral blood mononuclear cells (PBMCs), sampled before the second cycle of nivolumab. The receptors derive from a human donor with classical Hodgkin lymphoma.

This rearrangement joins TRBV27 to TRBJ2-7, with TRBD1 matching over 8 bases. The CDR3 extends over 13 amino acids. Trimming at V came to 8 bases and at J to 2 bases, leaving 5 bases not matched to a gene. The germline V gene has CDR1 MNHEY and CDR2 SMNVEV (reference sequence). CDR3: CASSQGVAYEQYF. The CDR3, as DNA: TGTGCCAGCTCACAGGGGGTTGCCTACGAGCAGTACTTC.

CDR3: CASSYRGGYEQYF. Written as DNA, the CDR3 is TGTGCCAGCAGTTACAGGGGCGGCTACGAGCAGTACTTC. The V and J genes are TRBV6-5 and TRBJ2-7; maybe TRBD1 (5 bases). V lost 2 bases and J 3 bases, leaving 8 bases between the germline ends. From germline, CDR1 is MNHEY and CDR2 SVGAGI. The CDR3 totals 13 residues.

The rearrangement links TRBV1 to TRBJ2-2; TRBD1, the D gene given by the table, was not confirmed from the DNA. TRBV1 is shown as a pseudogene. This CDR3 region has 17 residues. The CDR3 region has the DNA TGCACCAGCAGCCTTAAGACTGGACAGGCGAACACCGGGGAGCTGTTTTTT. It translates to CTSSLKTGQANTGELFF.

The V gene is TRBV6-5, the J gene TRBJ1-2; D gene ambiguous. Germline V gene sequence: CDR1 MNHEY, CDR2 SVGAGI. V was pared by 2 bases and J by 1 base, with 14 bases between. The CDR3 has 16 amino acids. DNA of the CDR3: TGTGCCAGCAGTTACAGCTTTAGGACGGTTAACTATGGCTACACCTTC. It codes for CASSYSFRTVNYGYTF.

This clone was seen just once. The CDR3 nucleotides read TGTGCCAGCAGCGATAGACAGGGTAATTCACCCCTCCACTTT. It translates to CASSDRQGNSPLHF. The genes are TRBV2 and TRBJ1-6, with TRBD1 matching 7 bases. The germline CDR1 and CDR2 sequences are SNHLY and FYNNEI. Trimming at V came to 6 bases and at J to 6 bases, leaving 5 bases not matched to a gene. This CDR3 has 14 residues.

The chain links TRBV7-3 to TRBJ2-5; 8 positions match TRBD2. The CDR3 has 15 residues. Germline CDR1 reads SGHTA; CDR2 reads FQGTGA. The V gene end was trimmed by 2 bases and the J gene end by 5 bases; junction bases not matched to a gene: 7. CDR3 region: CASSLGVAGWETQYF. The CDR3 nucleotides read TGTGCCAGCAGCTTAGGAGTAGCGGGATGGGAGACCCAGTACTTC.

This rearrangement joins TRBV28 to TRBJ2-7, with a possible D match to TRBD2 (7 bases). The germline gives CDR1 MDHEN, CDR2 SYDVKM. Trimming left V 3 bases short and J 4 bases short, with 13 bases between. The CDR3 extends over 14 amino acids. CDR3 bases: TGTGCCAGCAGTTTTACGGGGGGCCAGTACGAGCAGTACTTC. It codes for CASSFTGGQYEQYF.

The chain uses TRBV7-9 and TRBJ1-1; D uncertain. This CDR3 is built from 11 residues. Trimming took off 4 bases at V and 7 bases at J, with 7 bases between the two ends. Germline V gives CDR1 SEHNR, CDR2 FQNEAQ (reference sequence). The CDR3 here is CASSSRGEAFF. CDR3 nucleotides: TGTGCCAGCAGCTCCCGGGGTGAAGCTTTCTTT.

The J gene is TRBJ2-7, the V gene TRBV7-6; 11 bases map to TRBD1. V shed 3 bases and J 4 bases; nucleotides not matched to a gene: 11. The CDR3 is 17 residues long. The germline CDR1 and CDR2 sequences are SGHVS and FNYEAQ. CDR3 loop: CASSFTPGTGGVYEQYF. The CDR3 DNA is TGTGCCAGCAGCTTTACCCCCGGGACAGGGGGTGTTTACGAGCAGTACTTC.

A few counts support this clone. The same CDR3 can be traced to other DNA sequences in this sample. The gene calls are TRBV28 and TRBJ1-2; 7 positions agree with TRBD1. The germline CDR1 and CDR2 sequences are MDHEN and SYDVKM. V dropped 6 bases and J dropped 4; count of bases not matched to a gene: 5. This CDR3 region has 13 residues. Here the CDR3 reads CASRDRDSYGYTF. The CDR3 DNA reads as TGTGCCAGCAGAGATCGGGACAGCTATGGCTACACCTTC.

The CDR3 DNA sequence: TGTGCCAGCAGCTTTAGACTAGCGGGGTTCTACGAGCAGTACTTC. Protein sequence: CASSFRLAGFYEQYF. This sequence joins TRBV11-2 and TRBJ2-7; 11 nucleotides line up with TRBD2. The germline CDR1 and CDR2 sequences are SGHAT and FQNNGV. This CDR3 contains 15 residues. Losses at the gene ends were 3 bases for V and 3 bases for J; bases not matched to a gene: 4.

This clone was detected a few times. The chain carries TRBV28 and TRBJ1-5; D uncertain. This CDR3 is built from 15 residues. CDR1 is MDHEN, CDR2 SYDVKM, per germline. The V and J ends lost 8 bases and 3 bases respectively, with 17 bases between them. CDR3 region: CASGIAGIINQPQHF. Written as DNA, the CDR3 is TGTGCCAGCGGTATCGCGGGGATCATCAATCAGCCCCAGCATTTT.

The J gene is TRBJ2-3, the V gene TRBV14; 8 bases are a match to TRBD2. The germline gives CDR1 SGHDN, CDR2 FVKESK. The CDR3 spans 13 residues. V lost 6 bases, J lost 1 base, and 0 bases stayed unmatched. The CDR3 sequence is CASRTSGTDTQYF. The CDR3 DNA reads TGTGCCAGCAGGACTAGCGGCACAGATACGCAGTATTTT.

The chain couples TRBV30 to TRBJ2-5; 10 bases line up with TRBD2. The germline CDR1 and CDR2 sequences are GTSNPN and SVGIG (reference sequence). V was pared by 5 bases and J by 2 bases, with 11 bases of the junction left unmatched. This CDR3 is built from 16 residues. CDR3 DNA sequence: TGTGCCTGGTCGAGGCGGCTAGCGGGGGCTCAAGAGACCCAGTACTTC. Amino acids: CAWSRRLAGAQETQYF.

CDR3 DNA: TGTGCCAGCAGTTACGACGGACAGGGAAGGAGCCAGTACTTC. This gives the protein CASSYDGQGRSQYF. The chain links TRBV6-6 to TRBJ2-5, with 8 bases matching TRBD1. Trimming took 2 bases from V and 10 from J; bases not matched to a gene: 9. Germline values: CDR1 MNHNY, CDR2 SVGAGI (reference sequence). The CDR3 spans 14 residues.

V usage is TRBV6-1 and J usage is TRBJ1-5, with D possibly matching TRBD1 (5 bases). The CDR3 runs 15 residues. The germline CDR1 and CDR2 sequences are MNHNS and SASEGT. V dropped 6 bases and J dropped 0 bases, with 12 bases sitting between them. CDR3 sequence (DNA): TGTGCCAGCAGGGTGACAGACAGTAGCAATCAGCCCCAGCATTTT. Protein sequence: CASRVTDSSNQPQHF.

CDR3: CASSESGGGSTDTQYF. The CDR3 nucleotides read TGCGCCAGCAGTGAGAGTGGCGGGGGGAGCACAGATACGCAGTATTTT. The chain uses TRBV10-2 and TRBJ2-3, with 8 nucleotides matching TRBD2. Germline V lookup: CDR1 WSHSY, CDR2 SAAADI. After removal of 2 bases from V and 0 bases from J, the junction contained 4 bases not matched to a gene. The CDR3 sequence is 16 residues long.

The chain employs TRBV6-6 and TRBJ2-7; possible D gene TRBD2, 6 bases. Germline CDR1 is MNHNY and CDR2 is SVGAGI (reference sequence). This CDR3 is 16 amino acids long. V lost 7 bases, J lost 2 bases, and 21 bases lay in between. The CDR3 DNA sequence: TGTGCCAGCAACCAACTCGGGCGGGGATTAGCCTACGAGCAGTACTTC. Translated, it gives CASNQLGRGLAYEQYF.